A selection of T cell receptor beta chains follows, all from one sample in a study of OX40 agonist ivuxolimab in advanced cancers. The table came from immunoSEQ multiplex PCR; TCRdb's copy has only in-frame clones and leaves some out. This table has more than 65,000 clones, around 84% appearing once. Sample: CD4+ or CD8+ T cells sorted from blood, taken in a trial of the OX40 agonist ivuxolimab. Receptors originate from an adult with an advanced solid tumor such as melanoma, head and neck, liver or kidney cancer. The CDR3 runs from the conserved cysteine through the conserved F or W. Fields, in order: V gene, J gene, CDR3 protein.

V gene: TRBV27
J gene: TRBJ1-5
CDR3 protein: CASRISWGGNQPQHF

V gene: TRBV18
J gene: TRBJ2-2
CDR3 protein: CASSPSSGENTGELFF

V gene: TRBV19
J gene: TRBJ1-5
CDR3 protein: CASSWDRDSNQPQHF

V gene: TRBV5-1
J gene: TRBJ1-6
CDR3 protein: CASSLEGPGGGSPLHF

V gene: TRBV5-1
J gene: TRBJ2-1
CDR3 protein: CASSLVWGTEQFF

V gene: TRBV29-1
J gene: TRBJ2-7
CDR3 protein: CSPQNRGYEQYF

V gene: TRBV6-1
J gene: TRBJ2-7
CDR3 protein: CASSEIGGPYPYEQYF

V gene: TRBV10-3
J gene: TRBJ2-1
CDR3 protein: CAISEPRQDPNEQFF

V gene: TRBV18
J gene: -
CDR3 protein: CASSPAGTGGTGEQYF

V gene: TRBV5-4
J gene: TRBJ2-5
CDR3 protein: CASSLRGEYQETQYF

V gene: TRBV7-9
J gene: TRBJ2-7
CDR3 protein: CASSQSASGRVSYEQYF

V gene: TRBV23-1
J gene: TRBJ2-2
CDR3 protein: CASSLCRDRGTGELFF

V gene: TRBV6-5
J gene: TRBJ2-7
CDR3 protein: CASSYYGAEQYF

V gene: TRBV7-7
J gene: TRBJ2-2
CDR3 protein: CASSRKRGLAGPGTGELFF

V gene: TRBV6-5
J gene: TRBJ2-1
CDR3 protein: CASSTLAGGPNEQFF

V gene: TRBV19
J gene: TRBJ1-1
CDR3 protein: CASSIPPTEAFF

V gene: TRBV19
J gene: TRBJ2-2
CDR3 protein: CASKRREGDTGELFF

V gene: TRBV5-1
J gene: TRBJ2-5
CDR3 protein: CASSLGWGSGETQYF

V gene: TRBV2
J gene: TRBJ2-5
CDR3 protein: CASSVRTGSPTQYF

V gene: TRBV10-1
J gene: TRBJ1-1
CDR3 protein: CASSGQVNTEAFF

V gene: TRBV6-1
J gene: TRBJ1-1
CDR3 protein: CASSTPGDTEAFF

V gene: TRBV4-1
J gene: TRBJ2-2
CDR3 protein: CASSQDQREISGELFF

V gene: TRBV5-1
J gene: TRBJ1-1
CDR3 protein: CASSLGEDRGSREAFF

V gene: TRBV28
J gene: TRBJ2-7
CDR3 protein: CASSFHRDRGNEQYF

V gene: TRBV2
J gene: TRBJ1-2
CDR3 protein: CASRLRTGNNYGYTF

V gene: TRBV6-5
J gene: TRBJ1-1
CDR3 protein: CASSYSPGQAVFSAFF